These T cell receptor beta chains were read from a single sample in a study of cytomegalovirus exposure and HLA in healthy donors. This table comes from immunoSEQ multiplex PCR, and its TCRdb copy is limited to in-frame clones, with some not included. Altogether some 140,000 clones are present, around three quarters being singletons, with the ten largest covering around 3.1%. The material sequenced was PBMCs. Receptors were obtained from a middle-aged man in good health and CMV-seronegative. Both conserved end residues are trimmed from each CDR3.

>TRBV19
ASRVSAGSSYNEQF
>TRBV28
ASSLWGQSSTEAF
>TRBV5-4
ASSLDSWVSAGELF
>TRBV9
ASSTTPLATNTGELF
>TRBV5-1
ASSLAPGRQGSRTDTQY
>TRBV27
ASGGAYEQY
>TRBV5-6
ASSLGWQGQNTEAF
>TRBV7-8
ASSFFGRPGELF
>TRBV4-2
ASSHEGRQETQY
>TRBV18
ASSPESGSSGEQY
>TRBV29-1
SVSLGGLAVRDTQY
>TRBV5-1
ASSPTTDTNEQF
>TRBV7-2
ASRTSGRRQY
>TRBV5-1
ASSLAPGTGFYGYT
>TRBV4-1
ASSQDLREGFYEQY
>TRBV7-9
ASSLAAEALVYGYT
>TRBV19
ASSTPPLRWGENEQF
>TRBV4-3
ASRSTQGRVDTQY
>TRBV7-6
ASSSDRDSPPNEQF
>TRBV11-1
ASSPRGTDEQY
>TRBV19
ASSGRDSYSYEQY
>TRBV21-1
ASSALAAGYEQY
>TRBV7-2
ASKGGVYNYGYT
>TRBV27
ASRILTGSAGELF
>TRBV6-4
ASRLLQGTGELF
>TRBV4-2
ASSQASGTTDTQY
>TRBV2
ASRSSGAGEQY
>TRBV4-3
ASSLNQVAGELF
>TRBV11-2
ASSLGAELYYGYT
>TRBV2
ASSEQQGDPPH
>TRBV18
ASSLGTREHEAF
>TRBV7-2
ASSLGGSSGNTIY
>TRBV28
ASSSGQTSYGYT
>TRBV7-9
ASSRLAGAPDTQY
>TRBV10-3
AISEWPGNDSPLH
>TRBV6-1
ASRGLAGYRETQY
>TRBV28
ASSLNRGSGYT
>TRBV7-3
ASSLTRDSSRTEAF
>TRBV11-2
ASSFSDQPQH
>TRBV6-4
ASNRTSGSKDNEQF
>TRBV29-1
SGSRDTGGRQY
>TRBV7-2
ASSFGGSGTGELF
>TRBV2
ASRGQGFGTDTQY
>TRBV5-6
ASSLATGGGETQY
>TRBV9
ASSVEVSGSSDGYEQY
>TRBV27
ASSLEGGVLSYEQY
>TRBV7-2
ASSRGTSGRVNEQF